The present entry profiles one T cell receptor beta chain with its context. Its antigen is not identified. The CDR3 ends on some other residue instead of the conserved phenylalanine or tryptophan, so this is likely a read error. Germline V lookup: CDR1 SGHAT, CDR2 FQNNGV. This CDR3 has 16 amino acids. The data stem from a study of tumor-infiltrating lymphocytes in primary liver carcinoma. Overall study context: The patients, men and women alike, were aged 30 to 69 years. General observations from the study: Overlap in tumor-adjacent and tumor-blood pairs fell below that of tumor region pairs.

With around 490 ng total RNA as template and a constant-region primer, TCR beta cDNA was made. Modified slightly, ARM-PCR produced TCR beta libraries over three nested multiplex PCR rounds. The study ran its first two PCR rounds for roughly 10 cycles each, using TRBV1-TRBV30 forward primers and a C-beta reverse primer. TCRdb fed the multiplex PCR reads into MiXCR, producing one record per CDR3 protein. The table records about 300,000 distinct CDR3 sequences, less than 75% of them present only once. Germline DNA was extracted alongside blood RNA, which was obtained from unsorted whole blood. The collection of roughly 4.2 milliliters of peripheral blood preceded surgery.

The chain couples TRBV11-2 to TRBJ2-7; D gene ambiguous. The specimen sequenced was peripheral blood. The receptor comes from a man between 40 and 49 years old with primary liver carcinoma and hepatitis B virus infection. The CDR3 bases are TGTGCCAGCAACTTAGATCCCCCCCCTTTGCCCTACGAGCAGTACATC. Translated, it gives CASNLDPPPLPYEQYI.